These 28 T cell receptor beta chains were all obtained from the same sample, sequenced in a study of T cell repertoires in cytomegalovirus infection. MiXCR, applied by TCRdb to the reads, yields one record per CDR3 protein. The data show 150,000 to 200,000 distinct CDR3 sequences, roughly 28% seen once. Sequencing input: PBMCs. These receptors originate from a human donor in good health (CMV status not recorded). Some clones in this sample may be carry-over from other donors' samples.

This clonotype was seen a few times. The gene calls are TRBV12-3 or TRBV12-4 and TRBJ2-1, with 7 bases fitting TRBD1. Trimming cost V 2 bases and J 6 bases; bases outside gene matches: 7. The CDR3 extends over 15 amino acids. The CDR3 DNA is TGTGCCAGCAGTTTAAACAGGGGTCAGGTCAATGAGCAGTTCTTC. It encodes CASSLNRGQVNEQFF.

A few counts support this clonotype. This chain joins TRBV14 and TRBJ2-3; 8 bases line up with TRBD2. The CDR3 has 17 amino acids. Germline-derived CDR1 and CDR2 are SGHDN and FVKESK. V dropped 0 bases and J dropped 4; count of bases not matched to a gene: 9. In DNA, the CDR3 is TGTGCCAGCAGCCAAGATCTCGTCGGGGGGGCGGCAGATACGCAGTATTTT. It specifies CASSQDLVGGAADTQYF.

V is TRBV29-1 and J is TRBJ1-1; 8 positions match TRBD1. Germline V gives CDR1 SQVTM, CDR2 ANQGSEA. With 6 bases clipped from V and 1 base from J, the junction kept 4 bases outside the gene matches. The CDR3 spans 13 residues. The CDR3 here is CSVAGGANTEAFF. The CDR3 DNA reads as TGCAGCGTGGCAGGGGGCGCGAACACTGAAGCTTTCTTT.

At least ten counts were recorded for this clonotype. The V call is TRBV12-3 or TRBV12-4, the J call TRBJ1-5; D gene unclear. This CDR3 has 14 residues. V was shortened by 6 bases and J by 7 bases, with 16 bases between the two germline ends. CDR3 amino acids: CASRLASGSQPQHF. Written as DNA, the CDR3 is TGTGCCAGCAGACTAGCCTCCGGTTCGCAGCCCCAGCATTTT.

Ten or more counts support this clonotype. This chain uses TRBV7-2 with TRBJ2-1; tentatively, D is TRBD2 (5 bases). CDR3 length: 16 residues. Germline V CDR1 and CDR2: SGHTA, FQGNSA. V shed 6 bases and J shed 5 bases, with 20 bases lying between them. CDR3 in DNA: TGTGCCAGCAGTTCGAGGGTTAGAGGTACAGACAATGAGCAGTTCTTC. It is translated as CASSSRVRGTDNEQFF.

The chain is built from TRBV2 and TRBJ2-6, with TRBD1 identical over 8 bases. V was clipped by 4 bases and J by 1 base; unmatched bases: 6. CDR3 length: 17 residues. Per germline, CDR1 SNHLY and CDR2 FYNNEI. The CDR3 loop reads CASSGDRSMSGANVLTF. In nucleotides, the CDR3 is TGTGCCAGCAGTGGGGACAGGTCGATGTCTGGGGCCAACGTCCTGACTTTC.

There are a few counts of this clonotype. This rearrangement joins TRBV11-2 to TRBJ1-2; 8 bases match TRBD1. This CDR3 region has 16 residues. The germline V gene encodes CDR1 SGHAT and CDR2 FQNNGV. With V trimmed by 6 bases and J by 1 base, 10 bases remained unmatched. The CDR3 region is CASRPTSGGLNYGYTF. CDR3 nucleotide sequence: TGTGCCAGCAGACCCACTTCAGGGGGCCTTAACTATGGCTACACCTTC.

The chain recombines TRBV20-1 with TRBJ2-3; the match to TRBD2 covers 9 bases. This CDR3 has 14 amino acids. The junction had 12 bases not matched to a gene; V was cut back by 7 bases and J by 7 bases. Germline CDR1 reads DFQATT; CDR2 reads SNEGSKA (reference sequence). The CDR3: CSGLAGAKVHTQYF. The CDR3 nucleotides read TGCAGTGGGTTAGCGGGGGCGAAGGTACATACGCAGTATTTT.

This chain's CDR3 is CASRLKGADTQYF. The DNA for the CDR3 is TGTGCCAGCAGGCTCAAAGGGGCAGATACGCAGTATTTT. The chain links TRBV14 to TRBJ2-3; tentatively, D is TRBD1 (5 bases). CDR3 size: 13 residues. From germline, CDR1 is SGHDN and CDR2 FVKESK. The V end was cut by 6 bases, the J end by 4 bases, with 11 bases between.

The chain carries TRBV11-2 and TRBJ2-3; D is undetermined. Looked up from germline, CDR1 is SGHAT and CDR2 is FQNNGV. Trimming took 1 base from V and 2 from J, leaving 7 bases between them. CDR3 length equals 14 residues. CDR3 sequence reads: CASSLVTSTDTQYF. The CDR3 nucleotides read TGTGCCAGCAGCTTAGTGACCTCCACAGATACGCAGTATTTT.

This clonotype was observed at least ten times. This rearrangement joins TRBV6-2 or TRBV6-3 to TRBJ2-3, with D possibly matching TRBD2 (6 bases). V lost 2 bases and J lost 3, with 12 bases in between. This CDR3 region has 15 residues. Germline CDR1 reads MNHEY; CDR2 reads SVGEGT. The CDR3, as DNA: TGTGCCAGCAGTTACCGGCCGGGAGTGACAGATACGCAGTATTTT. Translating it yields CASSYRPGVTDTQYF.

The rearrangement links TRBV20-1 to TRBJ2-7; D possibly corresponds to TRBD1 (5 bases). The CDR3 covers 15 residues. The germline V gene encodes CDR1 DFQATT and CDR2 SNEGSKA (reference sequence). The V end was cut by 7 bases, the J end by 0 bases, with 19 bases between. CDR3 sequence (DNA): TGCAGTGGTAGGGGTAATCTGATAAGCTCCTACGAGCAGTACTTC. It yields the protein CSGRGNLISSYEQYF.

As concerns this clonotype: A much larger clone differs from this one at a single base, so this may be a read error. This chain connects TRBV7-2 to TRBJ1-5; a weak D match, TRBD1 (5 bases). V lost 1 base to trimming and J lost 7 bases, with 14 bases between them. The CDR3 has 15 residues. Per germline, CDR1 SGHTA and CDR2 FQGNSA. The CDR3 sequence is CASSLDIDGGQPQHF. CDR3 in DNA: TGTGCCAGCAGCTTAGATATTGATGGGGGACAGCCCCAGCATTTT.

This clonotype was seen only a few times. This chain connects TRBV7-9 to TRBJ2-2, with a weak D call TRBD1 (6 bases). The CDR3 loop spans 14 amino acids. The germline V gene has CDR1 SEHNR and CDR2 FQNEAQ (reference sequence). V was clipped by 8 bases and J by 5 bases, with 15 bases between them. The CDR3 spells CASGGTTGTGELFF. For the CDR3, the DNA is TGTGCCAGCGGGGGCACGACAGGAACCGGGGAGCTGTTTTTT.

A few counts support this clonotype. The gene calls are TRBV12-3 or TRBV12-4 and TRBJ1-5; D gene unclear. The CDR3 loop spans 15 amino acids. With 6 bases removed from V and 6 bases from J, the gap between germline ends came to 18 bases. CDR3 nucleotide sequence: TGTGCCAGCAGCCAAGAGAGGGATTGGGGTCAGCCCCAGCATTTT. It specifies CASSQERDWGQPQHF.

The V gene is TRBV6-2 or TRBV6-3, the J gene TRBJ2-1; 8 bases fit TRBD2. J lost 8 bases, V lost 0 bases, and 9 bases had no gene match. Per the germline V gene, CDR1 is MNHEY and CDR2 is SVGEGT. The CDR3 length is 16 residues. DNA for the CDR3: TGTGCCAGCAGTTACTCCTTCGGGGGGGTCGACGATGAGCAGTTCTTC. It specifies CASSYSFGGVDDEQFF.

The sample holds a few counts of this clonotype. The chain uses TRBV6-4 and TRBJ2-1; 11 bases are shared with TRBD1. J lost 8 bases, V lost 1 base, and 1 base had no gene match. Looked up from germline, CDR1 is MRHNA and CDR2 is SNTAGT. This CDR3 is 14 amino acids long. The CDR3 DNA reads as TGTGCCAGCAGTGACTGGGACAGGGGGTATGAGCAGTTCTTC. Its translation: CASSDWDRGYEQFF.

This chain connects TRBV9 to TRBJ1-4; D unresolved. The CDR3 spans 14 residues. The V and J ends lost 3 bases and 4 bases respectively, with 10 bases between them. Germline V gene data show CDR1 as SGDLS and CDR2 as YYNGEE. CDR3 residues: CASSANPVNEKLFF. The CDR3 DNA reads TGTGCCAGCAGCGCCAATCCGGTTAATGAAAAACTGTTTTTT.

The chain has TRBV7-6 and TRBJ2-5, with a weak D call TRBD2 (5 bases). Germline V gene data show CDR1 as SGHVS and CDR2 as FNYEAQ. This CDR3 region has 15 residues. V gave up 3 bases and J gave up 4 bases, with 15 bases separating them. CDR3 in amino acids: CASSLGGARGETQYF. DNA of the CDR3: TGTGCCAGCAGCTTGGGTGGAGCCCGGGGAGAGACCCAGTACTTC.

This clonotype was seen at least ten times. The chain is built from TRBV7-2 and TRBJ1-4; 8 bases agree with TRBD1. Germline V gene lookup returns CDR1 SGHTA and CDR2 FQGNSA. Unmatched junction bases numbered 6, after V lost 5 bases and J lost 4 bases. The CDR3 sequence is 15 residues long. CDR3 DNA: TGTGCCAGCAGCCCCCGGACAGGGTATAATGAAAAACTGTTTTTT. This encodes CASSPRTGYNEKLFF.

The chain has TRBV28 and TRBJ2-1, with D possibly being TRBD2 (6 bases). Deletions cut 6 bases from V and 3 bases from J, with 15 bases between. This CDR3 spans 15 amino acids. Germline V gives CDR1 MDHEN, CDR2 SYDVKM. The CDR3 spells CASSPNIGGYNEQFF. CDR3 bases: TGTGCCAGCAGCCCCAATATCGGGGGCTACAATGAGCAGTTCTTC.

This clonotype was recorded at least ten times. The chain employs TRBV7-2 and TRBJ1-2; D is undetermined. The ends were cut back, 5 bases at V and 8 bases at J, with 18 bases in the middle. This CDR3 is 14 amino acids long. Germline V lookup: CDR1 SGHTA, CDR2 FQGNSA. The CDR3 DNA follows: TGTGCCAGCAGCCTGGCGGAGCCCCTCGAGGGCTACACCTTC. The encoded protein is CASSLAEPLEGYTF.

This clonotype was found a few times. V gene TRBV7-8 combines with J gene TRBJ2-1; TRBD2 matches 7 bases. V gave up 1 base and J gave up 4 bases; unmatched junction bases: 7. The length of the CDR3 is 16 residues. Germline V lookup: CDR1 SGHVS, CDR2 FQNEAQ. DNA for the CDR3: TGTGCCAGCAGCTTAGTAGTAGGGAGGGTATACAATGAGCAGTTCTTC. Translation gives CASSLVVGRVYNEQFF.

This clonotype was found a few times. The gene calls are TRBV7-6 and TRBJ1-5, with D possibly TRBD1 on 6 matching bases. The CDR3 is 18 amino acids. Germline CDR1 and CDR2: SGHVS and FNYEAQ. Trimming shortened V by 1 base and J by 3 bases, and 19 bases separated the two germline ends. CDR3 coding DNA: TGTGCCAGCAGCTTAGGGGTAGGGGCAGGGGTCGACAATCAGCCCCAGCATTTT. Translating gives CASSLGVGAGVDNQPQHF. The full variable domain, rest sourced from reference TRBV7-6 and TRBJ1-5, is GAGVSQSPRYKVTKRGQDVALRCDPISGHVSLYWYRQALGQGPEFLTYFNYEAQQDKSGLPNDRFSAERPEGSISTLTIQRTEQRDSAMYRCASSLGVGAGVDNQPQHFGDGTRLSIL.

Comments on this clonotype: One base away lies a much larger clone, so this may be a sequencing read error. Since no conserved phenylalanine or tryptophan closes the CDR3, a read error is the likely cause. CDR3 region: CASSPSSGNTIYS. CDR3 bases: TGTGCCAGCAGCCCAAGCTCTGGAAACACCATATATTCT. The chain employs TRBV7-6 and TRBJ1-3; D uncertain. Trimming left V 5 bases short and J 0 bases short, with 5 bases between. Per the germline V gene, CDR1 is SGHVS and CDR2 is FNYEAQ. The CDR3 covers 13 residues.

This chain connects TRBV7-6 to TRBJ1-1, with D possibly TRBD1 on 5 matching bases. CDR1 SGHVS and CDR2 FNYEAQ come from the germline V gene. V was cut by 0 bases and J by 0 bases, with 17 bases left in between. The CDR3 has 18 residues. CDR3 amino acids: CASSLAQGGSIMNTEAFF. The CDR3, as DNA: TGTGCCAGCAGCTTAGCGCAGGGAGGGAGCATCATGAACACTGAAGCTTTCTTT.

This clonotype was detected many times. The chain is built from TRBV7-8 and TRBJ2-5, with TRBD1 as a possible D gene (6 bases). The germline CDR1 and CDR2 sequences are SGHVS and FQNEAQ. V was clipped by 5 bases and J by 4 bases, with 11 bases between them. CDR3 length: 13 residues. The DNA for the CDR3 is TGTGCCAGCAGCCTGCTAGGGGGAGAGACCCAGTACTTC. This encodes CASSLLGGETQYF.

About this clonotype itself: This could be a read error, since a much larger clone is one nucleotide away. The DNA for the CDR3 is TGTGCCAGCAGCTCCTGGGGCAGCACCGGGGAGCTGTTTTTT. Protein product: CASSSWGSTGELFF. The chain combines TRBV7-2 with TRBJ2-2; D perhaps matches TRBD1 (5 bases). CDR3 length: 14 residues. Germline V lookup: CDR1 SGHTA, CDR2 FQGNSA. Trimming cost V 4 bases and J 4 bases, with 10 bases left between them.